Detailed here is one T cell receptor (beta chain). The antigen remains undetermined. The data belong to a study of CD4 T cells in relation to SARS-CoV-2 and coronaviruses. Study summary: PBMCs were cultured with antigen for nine to ten days before TCR beta sequencing. The negative reference was HIV-1 Nef peptide pool or peptide-free culture.

Unexposed donor CD4+ T cells date from about 2011-2018, before the COVID-19 pandemic. After less than 11 days of culture, CD4+ T cells were isolated. Cells permitting, SARS-CoV-2 S/N and four cold-coronavirus spikes were tested on unexposed-donor CD4+ T cells. CDR3 length: 15 amino acids. In germline, CDR1 is KGHSH, CDR2 LQKENI. The V segment lost 2 bases and the J segment 2 bases; nucleotides outside the gene matches: 6. The protocol was immunoSEQ multiplex PCR, while the TCRdb copy is restricted to in-frame clones and leaves out a portion. This sample has more than 20,000 clones; 60% to 85% occur once, and the top ten carry about a sixth.

Sequences were obtained from CD4+ T cells from PBMCs, cultured in vitro. The origin of this receptor is a human donor in good health. The chain combines TRBV18 with TRBJ2-7, with 7 bases lining up with TRBD1. The DNA for the CDR3 is TGTGCCAGCTCACCATTCCCCCAGGGGGCCTACGAGCAGTACTTC. This sequence encodes CASSPFPQGAYEQYF.